A selection of T cell receptor beta chains follows, all from one sample in a study of T-cell memory formation after mild COVID-19. Each CDR3 protein gets one entry after TCRdb re-called the 5' RACE reads with MiXCR. The sample holds 90,000 to 120,000 distinct CDR3 sequences; approximately 15% are singletons and the top ten take less than 40%. Sequenced sample: PBMCs or a T cell subset sorted from them (not recorded which). The source is a man aged 18 to 30 who had mild COVID-19 (a few samples of this study predate the infection). Cell type and time point are not known. Each CDR3 is given with its conserved first and last residue. The D gene is left open where the match is weak. Only part of the rows carry a size: once, few, many, or a class if the clone is expanded.

CDR3nt	CDR3aa	d_gene	v_gene	j_gene	abundance
TGCGCCAGCAGCCCCTCCGGGGACATAGGGAACACTGAAGCTTTCTTT	CASSPSGDIGNTEAFF	-	TRBV4-3	TRBJ1-1	few
TGTGCCAGCAGTGGGGTAACAGGGACCCAAGAGACCCAGTACTTC	CASSGVTGTQETQYF	-	TRBV2	TRBJ2-5	-
TGTGCCAGCAGCTTCGGAGCAGGGCAAGAAGCTTTCTTT	CASSFGAGQEAFF	-	TRBV5-4	TRBJ1-1	few
TGTGCCACCAGCAGAGACCTGGGCGGACGGACTGAAGCTTTCTTT	CATSRDLGGRTEAFF	-	TRBV15	TRBJ1-1	few
TGTGCCAGCAGCTTGGGCTGGCGCGCGACAGATACGCAGTATTTT	CASSLGWRATDTQYF	-	TRBV11-1	TRBJ2-3	-
TGTGCCAGCAGCCAAGATTTAGGAACTAGCGGGCGACCCTACAATGAGCAGTTCTTC	CASSQDLGTSGRPYNEQFF	TRBD2	TRBV3-1	TRBJ2-1	-
TGTGCCAGCAGTGGTGGCCTAGACAATGAGCAGTTCTTC	CASSGGLDNEQFF	-	TRBV2	TRBJ2-1	many
TGTGCCAGCAGCCAAGAAGGGGGCAGGGTGTACGAGCAGTACTTC	CASSQEGGRVYEQYF	TRBD1	TRBV3-1	TRBJ2-7	-
TGTGCCAGCGGTCCCTATCGGGGGGCTGGGGAAAAACTGTTTTTT	CASGPYRGAGEKLFF	-	TRBV28	TRBJ1-4	-
TGTGCCAGCAGTTTAAGGCCAGATACGCAGTATTTT	CASSLRPDTQYF	-	TRBV12-3/TRBV12-4	TRBJ2-3	-
TGCGCCAGCAGCCAAGGACAGGGTATCCCCTATGGCTACACCTTC	CASSQGQGIPYGYTF	TRBD1	TRBV4-1	TRBJ1-2	few
TGCAGTTTCCAGGCGGGGTTCGGCTACACCTTC	CSFQAGFGYTF	-	TRBV20-1	TRBJ1-2	-
TGTGCCAGCAGTTTCGGCGGGGGGGCTGATGAGCAGTTCTTC	CASSFGGGADEQFF	TRBD2	TRBV12-3/TRBV12-4	TRBJ2-1	few
TGTGCCAGCAGCAAACCGGGACTAAGTAATGAGCAGTTCTTC	CASSKPGLSNEQFF	TRBD2	TRBV7-9	TRBJ2-1	-
TGTGCCAGCAGCCCACAGGGGTACACTGAAGCTTTCTTT	CASSPQGYTEAFF	TRBD1	TRBV7-6	TRBJ1-1	many
TGTGCCAGCAGCTCTAGTAATGAAAAACTGTTTTTT	CASSSSNEKLFF	-	TRBV9	TRBJ1-4	-
TGTGCCAGCAGCTTCCCGGGGACAGGGACACAAGAGACCCAGTACTTC	CASSFPGTGTQETQYF	TRBD1	TRBV7-9	TRBJ2-5	-
TGCGCCAGCAGCCAAGGACTGTCGACTGAAGCTTTCTTT	CASSQGLSTEAFF	-	TRBV4-1	TRBJ1-1	few
TGCATCCTCGGGGGCCCTAGCGGGGGGCGCCACAATGAGCAGTTCTTC	CILGGPSGGRHNEQFF	TRBD2	TRBV20-1	TRBJ2-1	-
TGCGCCAGCAGCCAAGATGCGGCGGGGGGGCCCTACAATGAGCAGTTCTTC	CASSQDAAGGPYNEQFF	TRBD2	TRBV4-3	TRBJ2-1	-
TGTGCCAGCTCACCACCGATTGGAAATCAAGAGACCCAGTACTTC	CASSPPIGNQETQYF	-	TRBV18	TRBJ2-5	-
TGTGCCAGCAGTTCGACAGGGGCCTCTAACTATGGCTACACCTTC	CASSSTGASNYGYTF	TRBD1	TRBV25-1	TRBJ1-2	few
TGCGCCTCAGCGGGACGTGGGGCTCAGCCCCAGCATTTT	CASAGRGAQPQHF	-	TRBV10-2	TRBJ1-5	few
TGTGCCAGCAGTGGGCCAGGGGGCGCGGTTGAAGCTTTCTTT	CASSGPGGAVEAFF	TRBD1	TRBV25-1	TRBJ1-1	many
TGTGCCAGCAGTTCCTCTAGCTTGGCAGATACGCAGTATTTT	CASSSSSLADTQYF	-	TRBV27	TRBJ2-3	-
TGTGCCAGCTCACCAGCGAGCTCCTATAATTCACCCCTCCACTTT	CASSPASSYNSPLHF	-	TRBV18	TRBJ1-6	many
TGCAGCGTTGCCCAGACTGAAGCTTTCTTT	CSVAQTEAFF	-	TRBV29-1	TRBJ1-1	few
TGTGCCAGCAGTTACTCGACTGACTACAATGAGCAGTTCTTC	CASSYSTDYNEQFF	-	TRBV6-2/TRBV6-3	TRBJ2-1	-